This entry concerns a single TCR beta chain. Antigen unknown. The record originates from a study of cytomegalovirus exposure and HLA in healthy donors. The CDR3 is made up of 16 amino acids. Per the germline V gene, CDR1 is LNHDA and CDR2 is SQIVND (reference sequence). V was pared by 5 bases and J by 7 bases, with 13 bases of the junction left unmatched. Study conclusions and caveats: Altogether, around 160 TCR beta chains were recorded as cytomegalovirus-associated. Further analysis, carried out later, found HLA-associated TCR beta chains more clonally expanded than equally common other chains. A cluster of highly shared sequence variants was likely a sequencing artifact.

Vbeta (60) and Jbeta (13) primers were used in the PCR. The method was immunoSEQ multiplex PCR; TCRdb's version includes in-frame clones alone and lacks a portion of them. The table includes 80,000 to 95,000 clones, over 60% detected once. The source material was PBMCs. The receptor comes from a female donor in good health and CMV-seronegative. The chain carries TRBV19 and TRBJ2-5, with 10 nucleotides matching TRBD1. The CDR3 DNA reads as TGTGCCAGTAGTCCAGATGGACAGGGGGGGCGAGGGACCCAGTACTTC. It is translated as CASSPDGQGGRGTQYF.